These 9 T cell receptor beta chains were all obtained from the same sample, sequenced in a study of blood T cell repertoires in COVID-19. Only in-frame clones appear in the TCRdb table, and some are missing; sequencing was by immunoSEQ multiplex PCR. The table shows 250,000 or so clones, with 80% to 90% occurring only once. The sequenced material came from PBMCs or T cells enriched from blood (not recorded which). The receptors here all came from a woman aged 40 to 55 who had been exposed to COVID-19.

Comment on this clone: A junction boundary mismatches the germline segment, possibly from a read error. The V call is TRBV5-1, the J call TRBJ2-3; 11 bases fit TRBD2. The CDR3 loop spans 15 amino acids. The germline V gene encodes CDR1 SGHRS and CDR2 YFSETQ. In DNA form, the CDR3 reads TGTGCCAGCAGCTTGCTAGCGGGAGGAACAGATACGCAGTATTTT. The encoded protein is CASSLLAGGTDTQYF. The full variable domain, completed using reference TRBV5-1 and TRBJ2-3, is KAGVTQTPRYLIKTRGQQVTLSCSPISGHRSVSWYQQTPGQGLQFLFEYFSETQRNKGNFPGRFSGRQFSNSRSEMNVSTLELGDSALYLCASSLLAGGTDTQYFGPGTRLTVL.

This chain connects TRBV25-1 to TRBJ2-7, with TRBD1 matching 9 bases. The CDR3 length is 15 residues. From germline, CDR1 is MGHDK and CDR2 SYGVNS. V lost 3 bases to trimming and J lost 4 bases; unmatched junction nucleotides: 7. CDR3 in amino acids: CASSDTGTGIYEQYF. In DNA form, the CDR3 reads TGTGCCAGCAGTGATACCGGGACAGGGATTTACGAGCAGTACTTC.

This clone was observed a handful of times. The chain has TRBV18 and TRBJ2-1; 9 bases align to TRBD1. Germline CDR1 KGHSH, CDR2 LQKENI. The CDR3 covers 16 residues. The V gene end was trimmed by 1 base and the J gene end by 5 bases; junction bases not matched to a gene: 6. The CDR3 nucleotides read TGTGCCAGCTCACCACGGGGACAGGGAATCGACAATGAGCAGTTCTTC. Its translation: CASSPRGQGIDNEQFF. The entire variable domain, with the rest obtained from reference TRBV18 and TRBJ2-1, is as follows: NAGVMQNPRHLVRRRGQEARLRCSPMKGHSHVYWYRQLPEEGLKFMVYLQKENIIDESGMPKERFSAEFPKEGPSILRIQQVVRGDSAAYFCASSPRGQGIDNEQFFGPGTRLTVL.

In its sample, this clone was seen once. The chain links TRBV19 to TRBJ1-6, with D tentatively TRBD1 (6 bases). This CDR3 is built from 20 residues. Per the germline V gene, CDR1 is LNHDA and CDR2 is SQIVND (reference sequence). Between the trimmed V and J ends, which lost 6 bases and 8 bases, there was a span of 32 bases. The CDR3 reads CASSQSTTGFLGPGYSPLHF. In DNA, the CDR3 is TGTGCCAGTAGCCAATCCACTACAGGGTTCTTAGGGCCCGGATATTCACCCCTCCACTTT.

This clone was counted only a few times. This chain uses TRBV6-2 or TRBV6-3 with TRBJ2-4, with D maybe TRBD1 (7 bases). This CDR3 comprises 11 residues. The germline V gene encodes CDR1 MNHEY and CDR2 SVGEGT. Trimming removed 6 bases from V and 13 bases from J, with 13 bases in between. The CDR3 DNA sequence: TGTGCCAGCAGCCACGGGGGACAGCAGTACTTC. Encoded protein: CASSHGGQQYF.

CDR3 nucleotides: TGTGCCAGCAGTTTAATCCTAGGCGGTGGGACTGAAGCTTTCTTT. This encodes CASSLILGGGTEAFF. This chain uses TRBV27 with TRBJ1-1; D gene uncertain. The germline V and J ends were trimmed by 2 bases and 5 bases, with 15 bases remaining between them. Germline V gives CDR1 MNHEY, CDR2 SMNVEV (reference sequence). The CDR3 totals 15 residues.

This clone was seen more than once but under ten times. The rearrangement joins TRBV18 to TRBJ1-1, with TRBD1 identical over 7 bases. The V gene end was trimmed by 4 bases and the J gene end by 6 bases; junction bases not matched to a gene: 5. CDR3 length: 13 amino acids. Germline CDR1 reads KGHSH; CDR2 reads LQKENI. The CDR3 nucleotides read TGTGCCAGCTCACGTAGCCAGGGGGCTGAAGCTTTCTTT. Translation gives CASSRSQGAEAFF.

V and J are TRBV28 and TRBJ1-5; D uncertain. Per the germline V gene, CDR1 is MDHEN and CDR2 is SYDVKM. Between the trimmed V and J ends, which lost 3 bases and 0 bases, there was a span of 9 bases. This CDR3 contains 15 residues. CDR3 bases: TGTGCCAGCAGTTTGCAGACAAATAGCAATCAGCCCCAGCATTTT. Residues: CASSLQTNSNQPQHF.

The genes are TRBV28 and TRBJ1-2; TRBD1 might be the D (5 bases). The germline V and J ends were trimmed by 5 bases and 4 bases, with 17 bases remaining between them. The CDR3 is made up of 15 amino acids. Germline assignment: CDR1 MDHEN and CDR2 SYDVKM. The CDR3 bases are TGTGCCAGCAGTCCACAACCGGGGGGGGTCTATGGCTACACCTTC. As protein: CASSPQPGGVYGYTF.